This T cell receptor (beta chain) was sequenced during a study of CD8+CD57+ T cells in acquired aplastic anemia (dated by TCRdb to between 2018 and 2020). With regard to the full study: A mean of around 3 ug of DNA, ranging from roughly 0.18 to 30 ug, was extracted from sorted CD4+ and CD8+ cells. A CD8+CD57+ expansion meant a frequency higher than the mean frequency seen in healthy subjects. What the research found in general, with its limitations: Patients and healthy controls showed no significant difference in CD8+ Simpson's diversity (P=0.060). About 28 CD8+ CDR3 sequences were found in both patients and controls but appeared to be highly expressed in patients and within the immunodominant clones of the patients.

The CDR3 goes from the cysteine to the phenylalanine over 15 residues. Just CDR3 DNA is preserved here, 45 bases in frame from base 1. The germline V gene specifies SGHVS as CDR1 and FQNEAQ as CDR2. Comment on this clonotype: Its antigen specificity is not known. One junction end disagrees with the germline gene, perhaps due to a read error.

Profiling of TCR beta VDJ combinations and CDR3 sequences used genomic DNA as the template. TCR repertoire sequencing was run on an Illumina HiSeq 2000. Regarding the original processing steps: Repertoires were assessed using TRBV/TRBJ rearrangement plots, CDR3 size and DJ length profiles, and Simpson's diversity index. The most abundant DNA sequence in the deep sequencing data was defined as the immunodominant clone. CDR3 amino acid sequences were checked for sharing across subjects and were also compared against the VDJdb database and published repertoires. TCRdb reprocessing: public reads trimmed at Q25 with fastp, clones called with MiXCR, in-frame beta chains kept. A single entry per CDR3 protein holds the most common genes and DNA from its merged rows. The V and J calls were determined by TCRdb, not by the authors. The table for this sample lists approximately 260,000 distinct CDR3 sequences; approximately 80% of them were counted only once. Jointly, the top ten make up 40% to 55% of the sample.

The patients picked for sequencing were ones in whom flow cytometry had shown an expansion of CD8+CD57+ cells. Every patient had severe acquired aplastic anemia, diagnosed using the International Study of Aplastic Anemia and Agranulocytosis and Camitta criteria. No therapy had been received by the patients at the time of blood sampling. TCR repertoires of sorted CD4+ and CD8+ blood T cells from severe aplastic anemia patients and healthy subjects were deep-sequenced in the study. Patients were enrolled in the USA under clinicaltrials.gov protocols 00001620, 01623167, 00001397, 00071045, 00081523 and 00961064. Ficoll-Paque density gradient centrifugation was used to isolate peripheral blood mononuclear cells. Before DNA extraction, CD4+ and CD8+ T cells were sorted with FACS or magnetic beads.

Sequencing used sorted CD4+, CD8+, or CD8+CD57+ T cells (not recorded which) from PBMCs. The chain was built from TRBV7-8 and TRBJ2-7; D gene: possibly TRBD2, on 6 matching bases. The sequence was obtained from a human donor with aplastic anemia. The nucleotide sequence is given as TGTGCCAGCAGTGTGCCGGGAGCCCTCCTTACGCAGCATTACTTC. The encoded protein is CASSVPGALLTQHYF.